This TCR beta chain was sequenced in a study of shared clonotypes between healthy human individuals. General study results and limits: All-four-donor shared clonotypes had higher generation probabilities than non-shared clonotypes did. Rarefaction showed sorted-subset sequencing was incomplete despite large depth. An effect of sequencing depth on clonotype sharing among donors was expected.

With regard to this clone: Its antigen is unidentified.

The table came from immunoSEQ multiplex PCR; TCRdb's copy has only in-frame clones and leaves some out. Among roughly 1,000,000 clones listed, approximately 80% were seen once. The CDR3 totals 15 residues. Losses at the gene ends were 5 bases for V and 3 bases for J; bases not matched to a gene: 6. Germline CDR1 is SGHTA and CDR2 is FQGTGA. The chain combines TRBV7-3 with TRBJ2-1; TRBD2 aligns across 8 bases. The TCR originated in a man aged 18 to 30 in good health. Some clones in this sample may be carry-over from other donors' samples. The material sequenced was memory CD4+ T cells from PBMCs. Subset of the sample: CD45RA-negative fraction. The CDR3 bases are TGTGCCAGCAGCCAATCCGGGACTAGCTACAATGAGCAGTTCTTC. Residues: CASSQSGTSYNEQFF.